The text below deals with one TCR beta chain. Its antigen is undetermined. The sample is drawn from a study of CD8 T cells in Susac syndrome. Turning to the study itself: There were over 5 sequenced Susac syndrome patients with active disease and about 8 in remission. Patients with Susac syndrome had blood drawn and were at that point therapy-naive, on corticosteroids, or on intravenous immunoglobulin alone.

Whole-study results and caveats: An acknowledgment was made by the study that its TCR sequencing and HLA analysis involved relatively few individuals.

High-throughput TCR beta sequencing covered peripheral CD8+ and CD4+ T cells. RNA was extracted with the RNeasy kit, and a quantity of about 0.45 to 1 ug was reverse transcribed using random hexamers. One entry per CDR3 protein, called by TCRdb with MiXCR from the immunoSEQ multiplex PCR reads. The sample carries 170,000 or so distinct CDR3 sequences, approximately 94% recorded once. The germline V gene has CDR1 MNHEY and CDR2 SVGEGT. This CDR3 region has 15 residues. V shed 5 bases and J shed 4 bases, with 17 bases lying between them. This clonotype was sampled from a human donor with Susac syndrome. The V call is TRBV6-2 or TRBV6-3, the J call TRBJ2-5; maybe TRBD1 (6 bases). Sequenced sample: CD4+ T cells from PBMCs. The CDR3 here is CASSDPSGAGETQYF. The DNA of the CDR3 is TGTGCCAGCAGTGACCCATCAGGGGCTGGAGAGACCCAGTACTTC.